This entry lists 21 T cell receptor beta chains sequenced from one sample in a study of T cells of healthy individuals. A single record per CDR3 protein comes from TCRdb applying MiXCR to the 5' RACE reads. The data contain under 70,000 distinct CDR3 sequences, about 15% of them seen just once; the ten biggest clones take up about 16%. The receptors were sampled from a human donor in good health.

This clonotype was counted a few times. The V and J genes are TRBV7-8 and TRBJ2-3, with 10 bases fitting TRBD2. Looked up from germline, CDR1 is SGHVS and CDR2 is FQNEAQ. V dropped 6 bases and J dropped 4; count of bases not matched to a gene: 13. This CDR3 has 17 amino acids. This CDR3 reads CASRQFLAGGVADTQYF. DNA of the CDR3: TGTGCCAGCAGGCAATTCTTAGCGGGAGGAGTCGCAGATACGCAGTATTTT.

Many counts were recorded for this clonotype. This sequence joins TRBV7-9 and TRBJ2-7; 10 nucleotides agree with TRBD2. Per the germline V gene, CDR1 is SEHNR and CDR2 is FQNEAQ (reference sequence). The CDR3 consists of 14 residues. J lost 5 bases, V lost 4 bases, and 5 bases had no gene match. The CDR3 reads CASSSSGLADEQYF. The CDR3 DNA follows: TGTGCCAGCAGCTCCTCCGGACTAGCGGACGAGCAGTACTTC.

The chain recombines TRBV6-5 with TRBJ2-1; 10 nucleotides match TRBD1. V was clipped by 8 bases and J by 14 bases; unmatched bases: 6. Germline V gene sequence: CDR1 MNHEY, CDR2 SVGAGI. The CDR3 runs 11 residues. The CDR3 region is CASSTGTGEFF. In nucleotides, the CDR3 is TGTGCCAGCTCGACCGGGACAGGGGAGTTCTTC.

This chain connects TRBV4-1 to TRBJ2-3; TRBD1 matches at 10 bases. V lost 4 bases to trimming and J lost 1 base; unmatched junction nucleotides: 2. The CDR3 runs to 15 residues. Germline loops: CDR1 MGHRA, CDR2 YSYEKL. Written as DNA, the CDR3 is TGCGCCAGCAGCCGCGGGACAGGGGGCACAGATACGCAGTATTTT. It is translated as CASSRGTGGTDTQYF.

The chain couples TRBV2 to TRBJ2-1, with a weak D call TRBD2 (6 bases). Germline V lookup: CDR1 SNHLY, CDR2 FYNNEI. V was shortened by 6 bases and J by 4 bases, with 16 bases between the two germline ends. The CDR3 contains 15 residues. CDR3 in DNA: TGTGCCAGCAGGGAGAGGAGCGGAGGGTACAATGAGCAGTTCTTC. The encoded protein is CASRERSGGYNEQFF.

The chain joins TRBV7-9 to TRBJ2-5, with TRBD1 identical over 9 bases. V shed 5 bases, J shed 5 bases, and the junction held 9 bases outside the gene matches. Germline CDR1 and CDR2: SEHNR and FQNEAQ (reference sequence). The length of the CDR3 is 15 residues. CDR3 DNA sequence: TGTGCCAGCAGCCCAGGGGACAGGGCAGGCGAGACCCAGTACTTC. This gives the protein CASSPGDRAGETQYF.

V usage is TRBV6-5 and J usage is TRBJ1-2, with D hard to call. CDR1 MNHEY and CDR2 SVGAGI come from the germline V gene. The V end lost 5 bases, the J end lost 0 bases, and 13 bases lay between the germline ends. The CDR3 totals 15 residues. The CDR3 loop reads CASSPRRTANYGYTF. The DNA of the CDR3 is TGTGCCAGCAGTCCCCGACGGACCGCTAACTATGGCTACACCTTC.

This chain links TRBV20-1 with TRBJ1-1; 7 bases are a match to TRBD1. The germline V gene has CDR1 DFQATT and CDR2 SNEGSKA (reference sequence). The trim removed 6 bases at V and 1 base at J, leaving 8 bases unmatched. CDR3 size: 14 residues. The CDR3 loop reads CSAPSGTANTEAFF. The DNA of the CDR3 is TGCAGTGCCCCTTCGGGGACAGCGAACACTGAAGCTTTCTTT.

The chain uses TRBV5-6 and TRBJ1-6, with D possibly TRBD1 on 5 matching bases. CDR3 length equals 14 residues. Trimming pared 0 bases from V and 9 bases from J, leaving 10 bases between. Germline V gene lookup returns CDR1 SGHDT and CDR2 YYEEEE. The CDR3 sequence is CASSLGGTGSPLHF. CDR3 sequence (DNA): TGTGCCAGCAGCTTGGGAGGGACGGGTTCACCCCTCCACTTT.

The chain recombines TRBV21-1 with TRBJ1-6. TRBV21-1 is marked as a pseudogene. CDR3 length equals 14 residues. The CDR3 nucleotides read TGTGTCAGCAGCAGTCAACAAACCTCTACGGCCCTCCACTTT. Its protein is CVSSSQQTSTALHF.

This clonotype has only one observation. The chain is built from TRBV2 and TRBJ1-1; TRBD1 might be the D (5 bases). The germline V and J ends were trimmed by 2 bases and 1 base, with 11 bases remaining between them. The CDR3 covers 15 residues. The germline V gene has CDR1 SNHLY and CDR2 FYNNEI. The CDR3 DNA reads TGTGCCAGCAGTGAATTGGGACCGACGAACACTGAAGCTTTCTTT. Translation: CASSELGPTNTEAFF.

This clonotype was seen ten or more times. The V and J genes are TRBV5-6 and TRBJ2-2; D gene unclear. The length of the CDR3 is 16 residues. Germline V CDR1 and CDR2: SGHDT, YYEEEE. V lost 6 bases, J lost 5 bases, and 20 bases lay in between. CDR3 region: CASTSTLSPLTGELFF. In DNA, the CDR3 is TGTGCCAGCACCTCGACTCTAAGTCCCTTAACCGGGGAGCTGTTTTTT.

This clonotype qualifies as medium-sized. This rearrangement joins TRBV7-9 to TRBJ2-7; D uncertain. Germline lookup yields CDR1 SEHNR and CDR2 FQNEAQ (reference sequence). Trimming removed 6 bases at V and 5 bases at J, with 17 bases between. CDR3 length: 14 amino acids. The CDR3 region has the DNA TGTGCCAGCAGTCCCCGGCAGCGTGGCCACGAGCAGTACTTC. It encodes CASSPRQRGHEQYF.

Turning to this clonotype: The CDR3 end shows no conserved phenylalanine or tryptophan, and so a read error is likely. The rearrangement links TRBV7-2 to TRBJ2-7; D gene uncertain. V lost 4 bases and J 1 base, leaving 11 bases between the germline ends. CDR3 length: 14 amino acids. Germline lookup yields CDR1 SGHTA and CDR2 FQGNSA. The CDR3, as DNA: TGTGCCAGCAGCTCGACGACGAAGTCCTACGAGCAGTACTCC. It encodes CASSSTTKSYEQYS.

This clonotype was observed many times. This chain joins TRBV4-1 and TRBJ2-7; D not resolved. This CDR3 is built from 17 residues. CDR1 MGHRA and CDR2 YSYEKL come from the germline V gene. V lost 0 bases, J lost 1 base, and 16 bases lay in between. The CDR3 DNA follows: TGCGCCAGCAGCCAAGATCCCCTACCTGTGAGGTCCTACGAGCAGTACTTC. Encoded protein: CASSQDPLPVRSYEQYF.

The chain recombines TRBV4-3 with TRBJ1-6; a weak D match, TRBD1 (6 bases). V was clipped by 3 bases and J by 9 bases, with 15 bases between them. Germline lookup yields CDR1 LGHNA and CDR2 YSLEER. This CDR3 has 15 residues. CDR3 region: CASSQAGGASSPLHF. The CDR3 region has the DNA TGCGCCAGCAGCCAGGCGGGGGGGGCGAGTTCACCCCTCCACTTT.

Many counts were recorded for this clonotype. This chain uses TRBV29-1 with TRBJ1-4; D unclear. The ends were cut back, 7 bases at V and 5 bases at J, with 17 bases in the middle. CDR1 is SQVTM and CDR2 is ANQGSEA in the germline V gene. This CDR3 has 14 amino acids. CDR3 in DNA: TGCAGCGCCTATGCCGACGGTTCGAATGAAAAACTGTTTTTT. Encoded protein: CSAYADGSNEKLFF.

This clonotype was observed a handful of times. The V and J genes are TRBV29-1 and TRBJ2-5; D possibly corresponds to TRBD2 (6 bases). The CDR3 consists of 14 residues. V was trimmed by 4 bases and J by 1 base, leaving 13 bases between them. Germline V gene sequence: CDR1 SQVTM, CDR2 ANQGSEA. The chain's CDR3 is CSVGDSGRQETQYF. CDR3 in DNA: TGCAGCGTTGGTGATAGCGGACGCCAAGAGACCCAGTACTTC. Based on the CDR3 plus reference TRBV29-1 and TRBJ2-5, the full variable domain is SAVISQKPSRDICQRGTSLTIQCQVDSQVTMMFWYRQQPGQSLTLIATANQGSEATYESGFVIDKFPISRPNLTFSTLTVSNMSPEDSSIYLCSVGDSGRQETQYFGPGTRLLVL.

Many counts were recorded for this clonotype. The gene calls are TRBV30 and TRBJ2-7; D perhaps matches TRBD1 (6 bases). The length of the CDR3 is 12 residues. V dropped 2 bases and J dropped 5 bases, with 10 bases sitting between them. Looked up from germline, CDR1 is GTSNPN and CDR2 is SVGIG (reference sequence). The CDR3 DNA is TGTGCCTGGAGTCCACAGGGAAACGAGCAGTACTTC. Protein sequence: CAWSPQGNEQYF.

A note on this clonotype: Compared with germline, one end of the junction differs, possibly owing to a read error. V is TRBV5-1 and J is TRBJ2-6; 10 nucleotides align to TRBD2. CDR3 length: 17 amino acids. Germline-derived CDR1 and CDR2 are SGHRS and YFSETQ. The CDR3 region is CASGLASGSPGANVLTF. The CDR3 bases are TGCGCCAGCGGCTTGGCTAGCGGGAGTCCTGGGGCCAACGTCCTGACTTTC.

By sample fraction, this clonotype is medium-sized. This chain links TRBV29-1 with TRBJ2-3; D is unclear. The CDR3 runs 11 residues. CDR1 is SQVTM, CDR2 ANQGSEA, per germline. V was clipped by 6 bases and J by 6 bases, with 10 bases between them. In nucleotides, the CDR3 is TGCAGCGTCACCTCCGGTGATACGCAGTATTTT. Translation gives CSVTSGDTQYF.